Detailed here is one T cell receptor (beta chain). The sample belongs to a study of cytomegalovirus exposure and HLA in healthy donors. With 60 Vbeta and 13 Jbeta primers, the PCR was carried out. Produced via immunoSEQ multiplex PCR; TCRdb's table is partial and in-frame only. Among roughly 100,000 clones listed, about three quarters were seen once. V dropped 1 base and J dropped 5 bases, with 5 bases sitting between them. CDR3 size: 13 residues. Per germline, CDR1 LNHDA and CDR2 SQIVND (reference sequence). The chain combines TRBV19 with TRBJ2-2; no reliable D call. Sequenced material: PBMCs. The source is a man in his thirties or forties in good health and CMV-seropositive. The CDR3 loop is CASSIGGTGELFF. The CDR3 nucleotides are TGTGCCAGTAGTATAGGAGGAACCGGGGAGCTGTTTTTT.